These T cell receptor beta chains were read from a single sample in a study of Ad26.COV2.S vaccination and SARS-CoV-2 variants. Generated by immunoSEQ multiplex PCR, the TCRdb table keeps only in-frame clones and is missing some. The sample contains roughly 250,000 clones, 70% to 90% of which appear only once. The material sequenced was peripheral blood, taken in a trial of Ad26.COV2.S vaccine versus placebo. These receptors originate from a person aged 18-65 years who received the Ad26.COV2.S COVID-19 vaccine or a placebo. CDR3s include the opening cysteine and the closing phenylalanine or tryptophan. Each record gives: clone size, J gene, D gene, V gene, CDR3 DNA, CDR3 protein. A D gene is named only where the DNA matches it firmly. Rows may omit the clone size; those that give it use once, few, many or a size class.

abundance: NA
j_gene: TRBJ1-5
d_gene: NA
v_gene: TRBV24-1
CDR3nt: TGTGCCACCAGTGCGCGGGCTCGACAGCCCCAGCATTTT
CDR3aa: CATSARARQPQHF

abundance: few
j_gene: TRBJ2-2
d_gene: NA
v_gene: TRBV9
CDR3nt: TGTGCCAGCAGCGTACCTACCAACACCGGGGAGCTGTTTTTT
CDR3aa: CASSVPTNTGELFF

abundance: NA
j_gene: TRBJ1-6
d_gene: NA
v_gene: TRBV30
CDR3nt: TGTGCCTGGACCACACAGCTTTCACCCCTCCACTTT
CDR3aa: CAWTTQLSPLHF

abundance: NA
j_gene: TRBJ2-1
d_gene: TRBD1
v_gene: TRBV30
CDR3nt: TGTGCCTGGAGGGCCGACAGGGGTAGGCAGTACAATGAGCAGTTCTTC
CDR3aa: CAWRADRGRQYNEQFF

abundance: NA
j_gene: TRBJ1-2
d_gene: NA
v_gene: TRBV3-1/TRBV3-2
CDR3nt: TGTGCCAGCAGCCAAGAGCTGGTAGGCTACACCTTC
CDR3aa: CASSQELVGYTF

abundance: NA
j_gene: TRBJ2-7
d_gene: NA
v_gene: TRBV6-2/TRBV6-3
CDR3nt: TGTGCCAGCAGTAACTCCTACGAGCAGTACTTC
CDR3aa: CASSNSYEQYF

abundance: once
j_gene: TRBJ1-1
d_gene: TRBD1
v_gene: TRBV6-2/TRBV6-3
CDR3nt: TGTGCCAGCAGTCTACATGGACAGGGGGCAGACACTGAAGCTTTCTTT
CDR3aa: CASSLHGQGADTEAFF

abundance: NA
j_gene: TRBJ1-2
d_gene: TRBD1
v_gene: TRBV18
CDR3nt: TGTGCCAGCTCACCCGACAGGGTCGAAGGCTACACCTTC
CDR3aa: CASSPDRVEGYTF

abundance: NA
j_gene: TRBJ2-2
d_gene: TRBD1
v_gene: TRBV6-5
CDR3nt: TGTGCCAGCAGTTACATTCGGGACAGGGAGGCCGGGGAGCTGTTTTTT
CDR3aa: CASSYIRDREAGELFF

abundance: NA
j_gene: TRBJ1-5
d_gene: NA
v_gene: TRBV27
CDR3nt: TGTGCCAGCATGATGACAGGCCGGATTTATAGCAATCAGCCCCAGCATTTT
CDR3aa: CASMMTGRIYSNQPQHF

abundance: NA
j_gene: TRBJ1-5
d_gene: TRBD1
v_gene: TRBV5-1
CDR3nt: TGCGCCAGCAGCTTGGGGGACAGGGACAATCAGCCCCAGCATTTT
CDR3aa: CASSLGDRDNQPQHF

abundance: NA
j_gene: TRBJ2-3
d_gene: NA
v_gene: TRBV11-3
CDR3nt: TGTGCCAGCGTAGGACTCAACGCGGATACGCAGTATTTT
CDR3aa: CASVGLNADTQYF

abundance: few
j_gene: TRBJ2-3
d_gene: TRBD1
v_gene: TRBV27
CDR3nt: TGTGCCAGCAGTTTTTACGGGACAGGGGTAGGAGATACGCAGTATTTT
CDR3aa: CASSFYGTGVGDTQYF

abundance: NA
j_gene: TRBJ2-2
d_gene: TRBD2
v_gene: TRBV10-3
CDR3nt: TGTGCCATCGGCTCTAGCGGGAGGGCCGCGGGGGAGCTGTTTTTT
CDR3aa: CAIGSSGRAAGELFF

abundance: few
j_gene: TRBJ2-7
d_gene: NA
v_gene: TRBV7-9
CDR3nt: TGTGCCAGCAGCTTAGAGGGGGGGTTTTACGAGCAGTACTTC
CDR3aa: CASSLEGGFYEQYF

abundance: NA
j_gene: TRBJ2-6
d_gene: NA
v_gene: TRBV29-1
CDR3nt: TGCAGCGTTGAAGATCTTGGGGCCACCTCTGGGGCCAACGTCCTGACTTTC
CDR3aa: CSVEDLGATSGANVLTF

abundance: NA
j_gene: TRBJ2-1
d_gene: TRBD1
v_gene: TRBV6-5
CDR3nt: TGTGCCAGCAGTTCGACAGGGGGGCATGAGCAGTTCTTC
CDR3aa: CASSSTGGHEQFF

abundance: NA
j_gene: TRBJ1-6
d_gene: NA
v_gene: TRBV7-9
CDR3nt: TGTGCCAGCACCCCTTTGACAGAGTATAATTCACCCCTCCACTTT
CDR3aa: CASTPLTEYNSPLHF

abundance: NA
j_gene: TRBJ2-3
d_gene: TRBD2
v_gene: TRBV19
CDR3nt: TGTGCCAGTAAGAAGCGGGATACAGATACGCAGTATTTT
CDR3aa: CASKKRDTDTQYF

abundance: NA
j_gene: TRBJ2-3
d_gene: NA
v_gene: TRBV6-5
CDR3nt: TGTGCCAGCAGTTCCCAATTAGATACGCAGTATTTT
CDR3aa: CASSSQLDTQYF

abundance: once
j_gene: TRBJ2-3
d_gene: TRBD1
v_gene: TRBV4-3
CDR3nt: TGCGCCAGCAGCCAAGGACAGGGGAGAGATACGCAGTATTTT
CDR3aa: CASSQGQGRDTQYF

abundance: few
j_gene: TRBJ2-1
d_gene: NA
v_gene: TRBV7-9
CDR3nt: TGTGCCAGCAGGGACGACACCAATGAGCAGTTCTTC
CDR3aa: CASRDDTNEQFF

abundance: once
j_gene: TRBJ2-6
d_gene: NA
v_gene: TRBV7-3
CDR3nt: TGTGCCAGCAGCCTAGGGGGCTCTGGGGCCAACGTCCTGACTTTC
CDR3aa: CASSLGGSGANVLTF

abundance: NA
j_gene: TRBJ2-2
d_gene: TRBD1
v_gene: TRBV3-1/TRBV3-2
CDR3nt: TGTGCCAGCACCAATCAATACAGGGGTTCCTCCGGGGAGCTGTTTTTT
CDR3aa: CASTNQYRGSSGELFF

abundance: NA
j_gene: TRBJ2-3
d_gene: TRBD1
v_gene: TRBV2
CDR3nt: TGTGCCAGCAGAACCGGGACAGGGGGATCAGATACGCAGTATTTT
CDR3aa: CASRTGTGGSDTQYF

abundance: NA
j_gene: TRBJ1-3
d_gene: NA
v_gene: TRBV7-3
CDR3nt: TGTGCCAGCAGTCTATCTGGACCCTACTCTGGAAACACCATATATTTT
CDR3aa: CASSLSGPYSGNTIYF

abundance: NA
j_gene: TRBJ2-7
d_gene: TRBD1
v_gene: TRBV14
CDR3nt: TGTGCCAGCAGCCAAGATCAGACAGGGTTATGGTACGAGCAGTACTTC
CDR3aa: CASSQDQTGLWYEQYF

abundance: NA
j_gene: TRBJ2-2
d_gene: NA
v_gene: TRBV18
CDR3nt: TGTGCCAGCTCACCAGCGAGGGTGGCTAACGGGAGTACCGGGGAGCTGTTTTTT
CDR3aa: CASSPARVANGSTGELFF

abundance: few
j_gene: TRBJ1-4
d_gene: NA
v_gene: TRBV27
CDR3nt: TGTGCCAGCAGACCGTTTGGCCATGAAAAACTGTTTTTT
CDR3aa: CASRPFGHEKLFF